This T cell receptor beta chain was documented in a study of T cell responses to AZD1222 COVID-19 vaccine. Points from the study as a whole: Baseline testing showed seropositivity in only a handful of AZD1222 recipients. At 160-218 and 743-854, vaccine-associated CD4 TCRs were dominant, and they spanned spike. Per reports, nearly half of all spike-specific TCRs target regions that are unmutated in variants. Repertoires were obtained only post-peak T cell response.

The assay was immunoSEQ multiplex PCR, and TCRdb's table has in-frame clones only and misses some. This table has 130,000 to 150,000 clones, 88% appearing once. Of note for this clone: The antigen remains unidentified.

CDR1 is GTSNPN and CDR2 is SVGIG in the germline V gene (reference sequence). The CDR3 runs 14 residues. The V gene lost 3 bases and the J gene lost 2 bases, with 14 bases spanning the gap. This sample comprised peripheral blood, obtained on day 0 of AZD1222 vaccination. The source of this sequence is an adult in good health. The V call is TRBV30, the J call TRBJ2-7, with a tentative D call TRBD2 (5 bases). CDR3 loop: CAWSEGSPAYEQYF. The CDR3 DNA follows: TGTGCCTGGAGCGAGGGATCTCCCGCCTACGAGCAGTACTTC.